Below are 26 T cell receptor beta chains sequenced from a single sample in a study of T and B cells in COVID-19 patients. BIOMED2 TRB-A/B primer pools were used in multiplex TRB PCR. TCRdb independently ran MiXCR on the multiplex PCR reads; one entry per CDR3 protein. The table lists 1,500 to 1,600 distinct CDR3 sequences, under 30% of them singletons. From blood, 250-500 ng of genomic DNA served as TRB template. Sequences were obtained from blood. The source is a human donor with active COVID-19.

This clonotype turned up a few times. The V call is TRBV6-1, the J call TRBJ2-7; no clear D gene. The germline V gene has CDR1 MNHNS and CDR2 SASEGT. CDR3 size: 15 residues. With 9 bases removed from V and 3 bases from J, the gap between germline ends came to 21 bases. CDR3 sequence reads: CASSRPPTSLYEQYF. The CDR3 coding sequence is TGTGCCAGTTCCAGACCCCCGACTTCTCTCTACGAGCAGTACTTC.

The chain is built from TRBV4-2 and TRBJ2-7; D is possibly TRBD1 or TRBD2 (5 bases each). Per the germline V gene, CDR1 is LGHNA and CDR2 is YNFKEQ. Trimming shortened V by 0 bases and J by 3 bases, and 12 bases separated the two germline ends. The CDR3 is 15 amino acids. In DNA, the CDR3 is TGTGCCAGCAGCCAAGATTTGGGGGTGGGCTACGAGCAGTACTTC. It encodes CASSQDLGVGYEQYF.

V is TRBV5-5 and J is TRBJ2-1; D is uncertain. This CDR3 spans 15 amino acids. The V and J ends lost 5 bases and 0 bases respectively, with 12 bases between them. CDR1 and CDR2 (germline): SGHKS, YYEKEE (reference sequence). The CDR3 loop reads CASRAYGDSYNEQFF. The DNA of the CDR3 is TGTGCCAGCAGGGCGTATGGGGACTCCTACAATGAGCAGTTCTTC. Complete variable domain (other parts from reference TRBV5-5 and TRBJ2-1): DAGVTQSPTHLIKTRGQQVTLRCSPISGHKSVSWYQQVLGQGPQFIFQYYEKEERGRGNFPDRFSARQFPNYSSELNVNALLLGDSALYLCASRAYGDSYNEQFFGPGTRLTVL.

CDR3 residues: CASSSAPTSGLSTDTQYF. The CDR3 DNA sequence: TGTGCCAGCAGCTCCGCTCCGACTAGCGGTCTCAGCACAGATACGCAGTATTTT. V is TRBV11-2 and J is TRBJ2-3, with 9 bases that match TRBD2. CDR3 length: 18 residues. Germline CDR1 SGHAT, CDR2 FQNNGV. With V trimmed by 4 bases and J by 0 bases, 11 bases remained unmatched. Full variable domain (rest looked up from reference TRBV11-2 and TRBJ2-3): EAGVAQSPRYKIIEKRQSVAFWCNPISGHATLYWYQQILGQGPKLLIQFQNNGVVDDSQLPKDRFSAERLKGVDSTLKIQPAKLEDSAVYLCASSSAPTSGLSTDTQYFGPGTRLTVL.

This clonotype is medium-sized by share. The chain couples TRBV18 to TRBJ2-2; D is unresolved. V lost 2 bases and J 1 base, leaving 11 bases between the germline ends. The CDR3 has 16 residues. Germline values: CDR1 KGHSH, CDR2 LQKENI. CDR3 DNA sequence: TGTGCCAGCTCACCAGGTCAGATACTGAACACCGGGGAGCTGTTTTTT. It yields the protein CASSPGQILNTGELFF.

The rearrangement uses TRBV7-2 and TRBJ2-3; 9 bases agree with TRBD2. CDR1 is SGHTA, CDR2 FQGNSA, per germline. J gave up 3 bases and V 6 bases, and 7 bases lay outside the gene matches. The CDR3 is 15 amino acids. The CDR3 DNA follows: TGTGCCAGCAGTCTTAGCGGGAGTGCGACAGATACGCAGTATTTT. Translated, it gives CASSLSGSATDTQYF. The full variable domain, completed using reference TRBV7-2 and TRBJ2-3, is GAGVSQSPSNKVTEKGKDVELRCDPISGHTALYWYRQSLGQGLEFLIYFQGNSAPDKSGLPSDRFSAERTGGSVSTLTIQRTQQEDSAVYLCASSLSGSATDTQYFGPGTRLTVL.

As regards this clonotype: The junction differs from germline at one of its ends, possibly a read error. The V call is TRBV12-3 or TRBV12-4, the J call TRBJ2-7; 11 positions match TRBD2. The CDR3 totals 15 residues. CDR3 sequence reads: CASSLAGGSRYEQYF. In nucleotides, the CDR3 is TGTGCCAGCAGCTTAGCGGGAGGGTCGAGGTACGAGCAGTACTTC.

In this sample, this clonotype is medium-sized. J is TRBJ2-1 and V is TRBV6-5; D not resolved. CDR1 is MNHEY and CDR2 is SVGAGI in the germline V gene. This CDR3 has 11 amino acids. V was trimmed by 2 bases and J by 7 bases, leaving 3 bases between them. The CDR3 protein is CASSYGNEQFF. CDR3 DNA sequence: TGTGCCAGCAGTTACGGTAATGAGCAGTTCTTC.

The chain has TRBV12-3 or TRBV12-4 and TRBJ2-7; 8 bases align to TRBD2. Trimming removed 1 base from V and 3 bases from J; junction bases left unmatched: 5. The CDR3 loop spans 15 amino acids. In nucleotides, the CDR3 is TGTGCCAGCAGTTTAGGTGCGGGAGGACTCTACGAGCAGTACTTC. This codes for CASSLGAGGLYEQYF.

This clonotype rates as medium-sized. The V and J genes are TRBV15 and TRBJ2-3; D unresolved. Trimming stripped 4 bases from V and 3 bases from J, with 11 bases between. The CDR3 has 14 residues. From germline, CDR1 is LNHNV and CDR2 YYDKDF (reference sequence). CDR3 sequence: CATSTGLQTDTQYF. The CDR3 DNA reads TGTGCCACCAGCACCGGCCTTCAGACAGATACGCAGTATTTT. Filled out from reference TRBV15 and TRBJ2-3, the complete variable domain reads DAMVIQNPRYQVTQFGKPVTLSCSQTLNHNVMYWYQQKSSQAPKLLFHYYDKDFNNEADTPDNFQSRRPNTSFCFLDIRSPGLGDTAMYLCATSTGLQTDTQYFGPGTRLTVL.

Remarks on this clonotype: A much larger clone differs from this one at a single base, so this may be a read error. The J gene is TRBJ2-1, the V gene TRBV6-5; D may correspond to TRBD1 or TRBD2 (5 bases each). The CDR3 totals 15 residues. CDR1 is MNHEY, CDR2 SVGAGI, per germline. V lost 6 bases and J lost 10, with 22 bases in between. The CDR3 loop is CASSSPGRAFYEQFF. The CDR3 DNA sequence: TGTGCCAGCAGCTCTCCGGGACGAGCCTTCTACGAGCAGTTCTTC.

The chain is built from TRBV7-9 and TRBJ1-2, with D unresolved. V was shortened by 5 bases and J by 5 bases, with 9 bases between the two germline ends. Germline values: CDR1 SEHNR, CDR2 FQNEAQ (reference sequence). CDR3 length: 12 amino acids. CDR3 region: CASSPHEYGYTF. CDR3 coding DNA: TGTGCCAGCAGCCCCCATGAGTATGGCTACACCTTC.

This clonotype was seen a single time. The CDR3 nucleotides are TGCAGTGCTAAGCGGGAGGGCCCAAGAGGCGAGCAGTACTTC. Amino acids: CSAKREGPRGEQYF. The rearrangement links TRBV20-1 to TRBJ2-7; 10 positions agree with TRBD2. CDR3 length equals 14 residues. Germline V gene data show CDR1 as DFQATT and CDR2 as SNEGSKA (reference sequence). J lost 6 bases, V lost 4 bases, and 9 bases had no gene match.

This clonotype is judged medium-sized. The chain combines TRBV6-1 with TRBJ1-2; 7 positions match TRBD1. Looked up from germline, CDR1 is MNHNS and CDR2 is SASEGT. The CDR3 loop spans 15 amino acids. The V segment lost 1 base and the J segment 7 bases; nucleotides outside the gene matches: 9. CDR3 sequence: CASSEDRGWGGGYTF. For the CDR3, the DNA is TGTGCCAGCAGTGAAGACAGGGGCTGGGGGGGTGGCTACACCTTC.

This clonotype showed up just a few times. The germline gene is not matched at one end of the junction; a read error may be the cause. Written as DNA, the CDR3 is TGCGCCAGCAGTCCCGCCGGGGATTCCTACGAGCAGTACTTC. Its protein product is CASSPAGDSYEQYF. The chain employs TRBV5-5 and TRBJ2-7; a weak D match, TRBD2 (5 bases). The CDR3 consists of 14 residues. Germline-derived CDR1 and CDR2 are SGHKS and YYEKEE (reference sequence).

Judged by abundance, this clonotype is medium-sized. The chain couples TRBV18 to TRBJ2-1; D call uncertain. The CDR3 consists of 14 residues. Germline V gives CDR1 KGHSH, CDR2 LQKENI. Between the trimmed V and J ends, which lost 4 bases and 4 bases, there was a span of 11 bases. Written as DNA, the CDR3 is TGTGCCAGCTCACAAACGGGTTATTACAATGAGCAGTTCTTC. This sequence encodes CASSQTGYYNEQFF.

Points on this clonotype: A single base separates this from a much larger clone, so it may be a read error. The chain combines TRBV6-5 with TRBJ2-5; 9 bases match TRBD1. V was clipped by 6 bases and J by 7 bases; unmatched bases: 12. This CDR3 contains 15 residues. Germline assignment: CDR1 MNHEY and CDR2 SVGAGI. The CDR3 DNA is TGTGCCAGCAGGGACCTGGGACAGGGAAAAGTGACCCAGTACTTC. It codes for CASRDLGQGKVTQYF.

The V and J genes are TRBV12-3 or TRBV12-4 and TRBJ1-2, with D perhaps TRBD1 (5 bases). V was shortened by 3 bases and J by 0 bases, with 17 bases between the two germline ends. This CDR3 is 17 amino acids long. The CDR3 bases are TGTGCCAGCAGTTTGCGGGGCGTCTACTTAGCTAACTATGGCTACACCTTC. Its protein is CASSLRGVYLANYGYTF.

By share, this clonotype counts as medium-sized. The chain is built from TRBV18 and TRBJ2-1; TRBD2 might be the D (6 bases). CDR3 length: 13 amino acids. The V gene lost 6 bases and the J gene lost 4 bases, with 10 bases spanning the gap. CDR1 is KGHSH, CDR2 LQKENI, per germline. CDR3 in amino acids: CASSPGLYNEQFF. The CDR3 DNA reads as TGTGCCAGCTCCCCGGGACTTTACAATGAGCAGTTCTTC.

CDR3 bases: TGTGCCAGCAGCTTAGGAGCGGCCCTTCTAGGGGATGAGCAGTTCTTC. Amino acids: CASSLGAALLGDEQFF. The chain recombines TRBV7-2 with TRBJ2-1, with D tentatively TRBD1 or TRBD2 (5 bases each). The CDR3 extends over 16 amino acids. Per the germline V gene, CDR1 is SGHTA and CDR2 is FQGNSA. The V end was cut by 1 base, the J end by 8 bases, with 18 bases between.

This clonotype is labeled medium-sized. The chain has TRBV27 and TRBJ2-7; no definite D call. Germline V gene data show CDR1 as MNHEY and CDR2 as SMNVEV (reference sequence). The CDR3 is 14 residues long. The V and J ends lost 0 bases and 2 bases respectively, with 8 bases between them. The CDR3 loop reads CASSLSRKTYEQYF. The CDR3, as DNA: TGTGCCAGCAGTTTATCGCGGAAAACCTACGAGCAGTACTTC.

This rearrangement joins TRBV4-3 to TRBJ1-2; D not resolved. The length of the CDR3 is 15 residues. The germline gives CDR1 LGHNA, CDR2 YSLEER. V lost 0 bases and J 3 bases, leaving 11 bases between the germline ends. CDR3 protein: CASSQEVSEHYGYTF. Written as DNA, the CDR3 is TGCGCCAGCAGCCAAGAAGTGTCGGAGCACTATGGCTACACCTTC.

This clonotype has only one observation. The chain employs TRBV4-3 and TRBJ2-1; 13 bases line up with TRBD2. The V gene's germline CDR1 is LGHNA and CDR2 YSLEER. This CDR3 has 18 residues. V lost 2 bases to trimming and J lost 0 bases; unmatched junction nucleotides: 4. CDR3 sequence: CASSQQLAGGYSYNEQFF. The CDR3 coding sequence is TGCGCCAGCAGCCAACAACTAGCGGGAGGGTACTCCTACAATGAGCAGTTCTTC.

The chain carries TRBV5-6 and TRBJ1-5, with a tentative D call TRBD1 (6 bases). Trimming removed 4 bases at V and 7 bases at J, with 18 bases between. Germline CDR1 SGHDT, CDR2 YYEEEE. This CDR3 is built from 15 residues. The CDR3 region has the DNA TGTGCCAGCAGCCTCCTCGGGGGCGAGAGGCAGCCCCAGCATTTT. It encodes CASSLLGGERQPQHF.

The chain has TRBV27 and TRBJ1-6, with a tentative D call TRBD1 (5 bases). The CDR3 is 15 amino acids. Trimming pared 11 bases from V and 7 bases from J, leaving 21 bases between. Germline CDR1 and CDR2: MNHEY and SMNVEV (reference sequence). In nucleotides, the CDR3 is TGTGCCGTCTCCTTGGCGGGGGGAGGCAATTCACCCCTCCACTTT. Translation gives CAVSLAGGGNSPLHF.

The chain recombines TRBV6-2 or TRBV6-3 with TRBJ1-6; no reliable D call. In germline, CDR1 is MNHEY, CDR2 SVGEGT. This CDR3 contains 19 residues. Trimming took 5 bases from V and 0 from J, leaving 20 bases between them. CDR3 in DNA: TGTGCCAGCAGTACGGAGCCGGCCCCCTGGAGCTCCTATAATTCACCCCTCCACTTT. Encoded protein: CASSTEPAPWSSYNSPLHF.